The rows below give T cell receptor beta chains drawn from one sample of a study of blood T cell repertoires in COVID-19. The table came from immunoSEQ multiplex PCR; TCRdb's copy has only in-frame clones and leaves some out. The table shows about 68,000 clones, with more than 70% occurring only once. The sequenced sample was peripheral blood. Receptors originate from a man between 50 and 59 years old with acute or convalescent COVID-19. The CDR3 runs from the conserved cysteine through the conserved F or W. D genes are given only for firm matches. Not every row has a clone size; where given, it reads once, few, many or a size class.

TRBD1,.,TRBV3-1/TRBV3-2,TRBJ2-3,CASSHGTGADTQYF,TGTGCCAGCAGCCATGGGACAGGGGCAGATACGCAGTATTTT
.,.,TRBV6-5,TRBJ2-1,CASSLDSTEQFF,TGTGCCAGCAGTCTGGACAGTACGGAGCAGTTCTTC
.,.,TRBV6-5,TRBJ1-5,CASSYSTGSDQPQHF,TGTGCCAGCAGTTACTCGACAGGTTCCGATCAGCCCCAGCATTTT
.,.,TRBV18,TRBJ1-1,CASLPGVSNTEAFF,TGTGCCAGCTTGCCCGGGGTTTCGAACACTGAAGCTTTCTTT
.,.,TRBV11-2,TRBJ1-2,CASSPDLQVYGYTF,TGTGCCAGCAGCCCAGACCTTCAGGTGTACGGCTACACCTTC
.,.,TRBV14,TRBJ1-1,CASSQDRNTEAFF,TGTGCCAGCAGCCAAGACAGGAACACTGAAGCTTTCTTT
TRBD2,.,TRBV2,TRBJ2-7,CASRRGLPNEQYF,TGTGCCAGCAGGAGGGGACTACCTAACGAGCAGTACTTC
.,once,TRBV28,TRBJ1-5,CASSPGGGSNQPQHF,TGTGCCAGCAGTCCCGGGGGTGGTAGCAATCAGCCCCAGCATTTT
TRBD1,.,TRBV7-9,TRBJ1-6,CAGEQGTANSPLHF,TGTGCCGGCGAACAGGGGACCGCCAATTCACCCCTCCACTTT
.,.,TRBV27,TRBJ1-5,CASSLQGYQPQHF,TGTGCCAGCAGCTTACAGGGATATCAGCCCCAGCATTTT
.,.,TRBV7-2,TRBJ1-1,CASSLGAGVTEAFF,TGTGCCAGCAGCTTGGGGGCAGGGGTCACTGAAGCTTTCTTT
.,.,TRBV11-2,TRBJ2-3,CASSKDWASLSTDTQYF,TGTGCCAGCAGCAAGGACTGGGCTAGCCTAAGCACAGATACGCAGTATTTT
TRBD1,.,TRBV5-4,TRBJ1-2,CASSTDRARGGGYTF,TGTGCCAGCAGCACCGACAGGGCGCGGGGAGGAGGCTACACCTTC
.,.,TRBV27,TRBJ2-3,CASSRQGSGPDTQYF,TGTGCCAGCAGCCGTCAGGGAAGTGGGCCAGATACGCAGTATTTT
.,.,TRBV12-3/TRBV12-4,TRBJ2-5,CASSLYRETQYF,TGTGCCAGCAGTTTATACCGGGAGACCCAGTACTTC
.,.,TRBV6-1,TRBJ2-4,CASSEIGTPNIQYF,TGTGCCAGCAGTGAAATAGGGACACCAAACATTCAGTACTTC
TRBD1,.,TRBV18,TRBJ2-2,CASSPRMGQGSTGELFF,TGTGCCAGCTCACCGCGTATGGGACAGGGGTCCACCGGGGAGCTGTTTTTT
.,.,TRBV5-4,TRBJ2-7,CASSLGVSEYYEQYF,TGTGCCAGCAGCTTGGGGGTAAGCGAATACTACGAGCAGTACTTC
.,.,TRBV11-2,TRBJ1-4,CASSSQGTNEKLFF,TGTGCCAGCAGCTCACAGGGAACTAATGAAAAACTGTTTTTT
.,.,TRBV24-1,TRBJ2-1,CATSFPGANEQFF,TGTGCCACCAGTTTCCCGGGAGCCAATGAGCAGTTCTTC
TRBD2,.,TRBV7-7,TRBJ2-1,CASSAGTSGYGEQFF,TGTGCTAGCAGCGCCGGGACTAGCGGTTATGGTGAGCAGTTCTTC
.,.,TRBV11-2,TRBJ2-5,CASSLAQETQYF,TGTGCCAGCAGCTTAGCACAAGAGACCCAGTACTTC
.,.,TRBV6-5,TRBJ1-1,CASSYGQSTEAFF,TGTGCCAGCAGTTACGGGCAAAGTACTGAAGCTTTCTTT
TRBD1,.,TRBV2,TRBJ1-2,CASLGWGTGGYYGYTF,TGTGCCAGCCTAGGATGGGGGACAGGGGGCTACTATGGCTACACCTTC
.,.,TRBV19,TRBJ1-1,CASSTEGRRSTEAFF,TGTGCCAGTAGTACGGAGGGACGACGCTCCACTGAAGCTTTCTTT
.,.,TRBV15,TRBJ2-2,CATSSTGELFF,TGTGCCACCAGTTCTACCGGGGAGCTGTTTTTT
TRBD2,.,TRBV5-4,TRBJ2-2,CASSLARAGVTGELFF,TGTGCCAGCAGCTTGGCCAGAGCGGGGGTGACCGGGGAGCTGTTTTTT
.,.,TRBV7-3,TRBJ2-3,CASSNRAGGTDTQYF,TGTGCCAGCAGCAACCGTGCCGGGGGCACAGATACGCAGTATTTT
.,large,TRBV2,TRBJ2-6,CASEGSSSGANVLTF,TGTGCCAGCGAGGGATCCAGCTCTGGGGCCAACGTCCTGACTTTC
TRBD2,.,TRBV19,TRBJ2-7,CASSLSGTSFYEQYF,TGTGCCAGTAGTTTATCCGGGACTAGTTTTTACGAGCAGTACTTC
TRBD1,.,TRBV6-4,TRBJ1-3,CASRLQGAGNTIYF,TGTGCCAGCAGGCTACAGGGGGCTGGAAACACCATATATTTT
TRBD1,few,TRBV11-3,TRBJ1-1,CASSLTGQVTEAFF,TGTGCCAGCAGCCTTACGGGACAGGTGACTGAAGCTTTCTTT
.,.,TRBV5-1,TRBJ1-2,CASSLASEGYGYTF,TGCGCCAGCAGCTTGGCCAGCGAGGGCTATGGCTACACCTTC
.,.,TRBV6-1,TRBJ1-6,CASGIGRSSPLHF,TGTGCCAGTGGAATCGGCCGGAGTTCACCCCTCCACTTT
TRBD2,.,TRBV6-6,TRBJ2-3,CASSHPRLAGSTDTQYF,TGTGCCAGCAGTCACCCTCGACTAGCGGGGAGCACAGATACGCAGTATTTT
TRBD1,.,TRBV27,TRBJ2-3,CASSLAGGIDTQYF,TGTGCCAGCAGTCTAGCAGGGGGCATAGATACGCAGTATTTT
.,.,TRBV6-5,TRBJ2-7,CASSSGQGPHEQYF,TGTGCCAGCAGTTCCGGGCAGGGGCCCCACGAGCAGTACTTC
.,.,TRBV12-3/TRBV12-4,TRBJ1-2,CASSRGGYGYTF,TGTGCCAGCAGCCGGGGGGGGTATGGCTACACCTTC
.,.,TRBV10-2,TRBJ1-5,CASSESGRGFQPQHF,TGCGCCAGCAGTGAGTCGGGTAGGGGGTTTCAGCCCCAGCATTTT
.,.,TRBV18,TRBJ1-2,CASSPGSGSRYGYTF,TGTGCCAGCTCACCAGGCAGCGGGTCTAGGTATGGCTACACCTTC
TRBD2,.,TRBV3-1/TRBV3-2,TRBJ2-5,CASSSKGGGGLQETQYF,TGTGCCAGCAGCTCAAAAGGAGGCGGGGGGCTCCAAGAGACCCAGTACTTC
.,.,TRBV2,TRBJ1-5,CASRPDSENQPQHF,TGTGCCAGCAGGCCCGACAGCGAGAATCAGCCCCAGCATTTT
.,.,TRBV3-1/TRBV3-2,TRBJ2-2,CASSHISGTGELFF,TGTGCCAGCAGCCATATTTCGGGGACCGGGGAGCTGTTTTTT
.,.,TRBV5-1,TRBJ2-3,CASSLRGTDTQYF,TGCGCCAGCAGCCTCAGGGGCACAGATACGCAGTATTTT
TRBD2,once,TRBV19,TRBJ2-5,CASSRPTSGGETQYF,TGTGCCAGTAGCCGACCCACTAGCGGGGGGGAGACCCAGTACTTC
TRBD2,.,TRBV9,TRBJ2-3,CASSVAGGVDTQYF,TGTGCCAGCAGCGTAGCGGGAGGGGTGGATACGCAGTATTTT
TRBD1,.,TRBV6-6,TRBJ1-1,CASSPLFATGNRWGTEAFF,TGTGCCAGCAGTCCCCTTTTCGCGACAGGGAATCGATGGGGTACTGAAGCTTTCTTT
TRBD1,.,TRBV18,TRBJ2-3,CASSPGDRGSADTQYF,TGTGCCAGCTCACCAGGAGACAGGGGGAGTGCAGATACGCAGTATTTT
.,.,TRBV3-1/TRBV3-2,TRBJ2-5,CASSGAIGQITFQETQYF,TGTGCCAGCAGCGGAGCAATCGGACAGATTACTTTCCAAGAGACCCAGTACTTC
.,.,TRBV27,TRBJ2-7,CASSPGTQAYEQYF,TGTGCCAGCAGTCCCGGGACACAAGCCTACGAGCAGTACTTC
.,.,TRBV30,TRBJ1-2,CAWSVTGYGYTF,TGTGCCTGGAGTGTTACCGGGTATGGCTACACCTTC
TRBD2,.,TRBV5-1,TRBJ2-7,CASSPPGGESYEQYF,TGCGCCAGCAGCCCGCCGGGGGGGGAATCCTACGAGCAGTACTTC
TRBD1,.,TRBV5-4,TRBJ1-2,CASSFNAGTGPSGYTF,TGTGCCAGCAGCTTTAACGCCGGGACAGGGCCCAGTGGCTACACCTTC
.,.,TRBV10-3,TRBJ2-6,CAIAAATRLGANVLTF,TGTGCCATCGCCGCCGCGACGCGGCTGGGGGCCAACGTCCTGACTTTC
.,.,TRBV5-1,TRBJ2-5,CASSLGQAQETQYF,TGCGCCAGCAGCTTGGGACAGGCGCAAGAGACCCAGTACTTC
.,.,TRBV5-1,TRBJ2-3,CASRVIATDTQYF,TGCGCCAGCAGGGTTATAGCGACAGATACGCAGTATTTT